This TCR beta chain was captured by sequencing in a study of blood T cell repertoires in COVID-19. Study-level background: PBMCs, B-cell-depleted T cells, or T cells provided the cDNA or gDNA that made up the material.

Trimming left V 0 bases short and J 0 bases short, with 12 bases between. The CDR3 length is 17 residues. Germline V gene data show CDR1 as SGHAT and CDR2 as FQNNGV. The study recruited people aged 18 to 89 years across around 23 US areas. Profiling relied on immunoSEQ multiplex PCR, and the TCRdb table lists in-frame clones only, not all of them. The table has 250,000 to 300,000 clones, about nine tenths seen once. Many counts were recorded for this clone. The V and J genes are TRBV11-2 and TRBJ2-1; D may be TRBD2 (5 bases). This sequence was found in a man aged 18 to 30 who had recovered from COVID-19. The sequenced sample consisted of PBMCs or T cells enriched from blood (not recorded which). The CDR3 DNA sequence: TGTGCCAGCAGCTTAGAGTGGCGGGCTAGCTCCTACAATGAGCAGTTCTTC. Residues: CASSLEWRASSYNEQFF.